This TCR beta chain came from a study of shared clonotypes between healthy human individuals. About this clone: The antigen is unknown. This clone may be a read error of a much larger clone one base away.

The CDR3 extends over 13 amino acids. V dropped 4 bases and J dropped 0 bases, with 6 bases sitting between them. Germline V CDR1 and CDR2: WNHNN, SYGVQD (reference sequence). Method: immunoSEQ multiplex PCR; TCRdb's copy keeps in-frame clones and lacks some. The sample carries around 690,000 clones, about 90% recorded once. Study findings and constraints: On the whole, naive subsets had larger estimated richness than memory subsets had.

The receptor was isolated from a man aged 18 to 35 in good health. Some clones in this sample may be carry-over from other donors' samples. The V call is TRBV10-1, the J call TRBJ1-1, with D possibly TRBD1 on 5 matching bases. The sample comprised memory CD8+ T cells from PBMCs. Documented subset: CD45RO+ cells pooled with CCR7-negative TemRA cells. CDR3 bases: TGCGCCAGCAGTGGGGGGATGAACACTGAAGCTTTCTTT. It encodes CASSGGMNTEAFF.